Presented here are 22 T cell receptor beta chains from one specimen sequenced in a study of tumor and adjacent non-tumor tissue in lung cancer. The template was RNA from unsorted bulk tissue. TCRbeta libraries were built with three rounds of nested PCR, modified from ARM-PCR. One entry per CDR3 protein results from TCRdb running MiXCR on the multiplex PCR reads. Of about 110,000 distinct CDR3 sequences in the sample, roughly 77% were seen once. Specimen: lung tumor tissue. Receptor source: a woman aged 55-75 years with non-small cell lung cancer.

This rearrangement joins TRBV29-1 to TRBJ2-7, with D possibly being TRBD1 or TRBD2 (5 bases each). The CDR3 sequence is 12 residues long. V gave up 7 bases and J gave up 9 bases, with 19 bases separating them. Germline CDR1 SQVTM, CDR2 ANQGSEA. CDR3 region: CSAGGGINVQYF. As DNA, the CDR3 is TGCAGCGCAGGTGGGGGAATCAATGTGCAGTACTTC.

Only a few counts were recorded for this clonotype. The rearrangement uses TRBV11-2 and TRBJ1-5; D not certain. Germline CDR1 reads SGHAT; CDR2 reads FQNNGV. The CDR3 spans 15 residues. Between the trimmed V and J ends, which lost 0 bases and 0 bases, there was a span of 6 bases. For the CDR3, the DNA is TGTGCCAGCAGCTTAGACAGTTATAGCAATCAGCCCCAGCATTTT. It encodes CASSLDSYSNQPQHF.

For this clonotype: A junction boundary mismatches the germline segment, possibly from a read error. This chain uses TRBV11-2 with TRBJ2-7, with 7 nucleotides matching TRBD1. From germline, CDR1 is SGHAT and CDR2 FQNNGV. This CDR3 spans 14 amino acids. This chain's CDR3 is CASNLYTGTAEQYF. The CDR3 DNA reads as TGTGCCAGCAACTTATATACCGGGACAGCCGAGCAGTACTTC. Looking up the rest from reference TRBV11-2 and TRBJ2-7 gives the full variable domain: EAGVAQSPRYKIIEKRQSVAFWCNPISGHATLYWYQQILGQGPKLLIQFQNNGVVDDSQLPKDRFSAERLKGVDSTLKIQPAKLEDSAVYLCASNLYTGTAEQYFGPGTRLTVT.

In the case of this clonotype: The junction does not match germline at one end; this may be a read error. The J gene is TRBJ2-6, the V gene TRBV4-3, with 7 bases matching TRBD2. This CDR3 has 18 amino acids. CDR1 is LGHNA and CDR2 is YSLEER in the germline V gene. Here the CDR3 reads CAGSLRGPQLGGANVLTF. The CDR3 nucleotides read TGCGCCGGCAGCCTTCGAGGGCCACAGCTGGGAGGGGCCAACGTTCTGACTTTC.

With regard to this clonotype: Since a much larger clone is just one base distant, this may be a read error. V gene TRBV4-1 combines with J gene TRBJ1-2, with D possibly matching TRBD1 (6 bases). CDR1 and CDR2 from the germline V gene are MGHRA and YSYEKL. The CDR3 length is 17 residues. The V and J ends lost 1 base and 2 bases respectively, with 17 bases between them. CDR3 bases: TGCGCCAGCAGCCAAGGGCCGGGACATGGGATGAACTATGGCTACACCTTC. Translated, it gives CASSQGPGHGMNYGYTF.

In DNA, the CDR3 is TGCAGCGTTAATGGGGTAGGGGGCAATGAGCAGTTCTTC. Residues: CSVNGVGGNEQFF. J is TRBJ2-1 and V is TRBV29-1, with a weak D call TRBD1 (6 bases). The V gene lost 5 bases and the J gene lost 6 bases, with 14 bases spanning the gap. Germline CDR1 reads SQVTM; CDR2 reads ANQGSEA. CDR3 length: 13 residues.

With regard to this clonotype: One end of the junction fails to match germline, which may point to a read error. The rearrangement joins TRBV20-1 to TRBJ1-2; D not certain. This CDR3 spans 12 amino acids. CDR1 DFQATT and CDR2 SNEGSKA come from the germline V gene (reference sequence). In DNA, the CDR3 is TGTAGTGATACTCCCACCTACTATGGCTACACCTTC. This encodes CSDTPTYYGYTF.

As to this clonotype: The junction departs from germline at one end; a sequencing error may be responsible. The rearrangement uses TRBV11-2 and TRBJ2-2; D perhaps matches TRBD2 (5 bases). Germline assignment: CDR1 SGHAT and CDR2 FQNNGV. The CDR3 covers 14 residues. Here the CDR3 reads CTSSSQVASGELFF. The CDR3, as DNA: TGTACCAGCAGCTCCCAAGTAGCGTCCGGGGAGCTGTTTTTT.

About this clonotype itself: A junction end diverges from the germline sequence, so it may reflect a read error. The CDR3 coding sequence is TGCGCCAGCAGCTTGGGGGACGGAGGCCACACTCAAGCTTTCTTT. It codes for CASSLGDGGHTQAFF. The chain has TRBV5-1 and TRBJ1-1; a weak D match, TRBD1 (5 bases). The germline V gene has CDR1 SGHRS and CDR2 YFSETQ. This CDR3 spans 15 amino acids.

On this clonotype: Relative to the germline gene, one junction end is altered; a read error may explain this. The chain links TRBV14 to TRBJ1-2, with 7 bases aligning to TRBD1. CDR1 is SGHDN and CDR2 is FVKESK in the germline V gene. The CDR3 contains 13 residues. The DNA of the CDR3 is TGTGCCAACAGCCCACAGGGGCTTGTGGGCTACACCTTC. Amino acid sequence: CANSPQGLVGYTF.

Regarding this clonotype: With a much larger clone just one base away, this may be a read error. CDR3 in DNA: TGCAGTGCTAGAGAGGCAGGGGGCACCGGGGAGCTGTTTTTT. This codes for CSAREAGGTGELFF. The rearrangement joins TRBV20-1 to TRBJ2-2, with TRBD1 identical over 7 bases. CDR3 size: 14 residues. V lost 0 bases and J lost 4; bases outside the gene matches: 2. Germline V lookup: CDR1 DFQATT, CDR2 SNEGSKA (reference sequence).

Turning to this clonotype: It is likely a read error, because the conserved phenylalanine at the end of the CDR3 is missing. This sequence joins TRBV4-2 and TRBJ2-1; no clear D gene. CDR3 length: 14 residues. Germline assignment: CDR1 LGHNA and CDR2 YNFKEQ. V lost 3 bases and J 1 base, leaving 7 bases between the germline ends. The CDR3 nucleotides read TGTGCCAGCAGCCAGGACGGATCCTACAATGAGCAGTTCCTC. Protein product: CASSQDGSYNEQFL.

This clonotype was counted a single time. With a much larger clone just one base away, this may be a read error. V usage is TRBV20-1 and J usage is TRBJ2-7, with a possible D match to TRBD1 (5 bases). This CDR3 has 15 amino acids. Germline CDR1 DFQATT, CDR2 SNEGSKA (reference sequence). The CDR3 DNA is TGCAGTGCTAGAAAAGGGCAGGGCCGCTCCCACGAGCAGTACTTC. Translation: CSARKGQGRSHEQYF.

Concerning this clonotype itself: One junction end does not reproduce the germline sequence, and a read error may be involved. The V and J genes are TRBV11-3 and TRBJ2-1; TRBD2 matches 12 bases. Germline lookup yields CDR1 SGHNT and CDR2 YENEEA. CDR3 length: 17 amino acids. The CDR3 here is CAIRIELTSGSHNEQFF. The DNA for the CDR3 is TGTGCCATCAGAATAGAGTTGACTAGCGGGAGCCACAACGAGCAGTTCTTC.

This clonotype was recorded many times. The genes are TRBV20-1 and TRBJ2-3; 9 bases are a match to TRBD2. V shed 6 bases, J shed 3 bases, and the junction held 10 bases outside the gene matches. This CDR3 has 15 amino acids. CDR1 is DFQATT and CDR2 is SNEGSKA in the germline V gene (reference sequence). The CDR3 DNA follows: TGCAGTGCGTTACTTAGGCGGGAGGGTACAGATACGCAGTATTTT. Residues: CSALLRREGTDTQYF.

As concerns this clonotype: Sequence at one end of the junction differs from germline and may be a read error. V is TRBV7-8 and J is TRBJ2-3; perhaps TRBD1 as D (6 bases). CDR3 length equals 16 residues. From germline, CDR1 is SGHVS and CDR2 FQNEAQ. CDR3 sequence reads: CASSEVAGASPGTQYF. The CDR3 DNA is TGTGCGAGCAGCGAAGTAGCAGGGGCTTCACCCGGTACGCAGTATTTT.

Turning to this clonotype: This CDR3 is missing its conserved last phenylalanine or tryptophan, likely due to a read error. The rearrangement joins TRBV29-1 to TRBJ2-3; D possibly corresponds to TRBD2 (6 bases). CDR1 is SQVTM and CDR2 is ANQGSEA in the germline V gene. There are 13 residues in the CDR3. The CDR3 protein is CCVSGFSGDTQYY. The CDR3 bases are TGCTGCGTCTCGGGATTCTCGGGAGATACACAGTATTAT.

Note on this clonotype: This clone may be a read error of a much larger clone one base away. This sequence joins TRBV6-2 or TRBV6-3 and TRBJ2-7; 8 positions agree with TRBD1. Germline V CDR1 and CDR2: MNHEY, SVGEGT. This CDR3 is built from 12 residues. CDR3 sequence reads: CVSSTGGSEQYF. The CDR3 nucleotides read TGTGTCAGCAGTACAGGGGGGAGCGAGCAGTACTTC.

Concerning this clonotype itself: Being one base from a much bigger clone, this may be a read error. The chain employs TRBV30 and TRBJ2-3; D assignment may be TRBD1 or TRBD2 (5 bases each). Germline lookup yields CDR1 GTSNPN and CDR2 SVGIG (reference sequence). The ends were cut back, 4 bases at V and 0 bases at J, with 8 bases in the middle. The CDR3 extends over 13 amino acids. The chain's CDR3 is CAWNRDSTDTQYF. In DNA form, the CDR3 reads TGTGCCTGGAATCGGGACAGCACAGATACGCAGTATTTT.

V usage is TRBV4-1 and J usage is TRBJ2-5; a possible D gene is TRBD1 (6 bases). CDR3 size: 15 residues. Germline V gene lookup returns CDR1 MGHRA and CDR2 YSYEKL. Trimming removed 1 base from V and 2 bases from J, with 11 bases in between. CDR3: CASSQGLGTQETQYF. The CDR3 region has the DNA TGCGCCAGCAGCCAAGGGTTGGGGACACAAGAGACCCAGTACTTC.

About this clonotype: One end of the junction is discordant with germline, which a read error may explain. The chain links TRBV20-1 to TRBJ2-7; D unclear. This CDR3 has 15 residues. Germline CDR1 is DFQATT and CDR2 is SNEGSKA (reference sequence). CDR3: CNAPPARQSPYEQYF. The DNA for the CDR3 is TGCAATGCTCCTCCAGCGAGACAAAGCCCCTACGAGCAGTACTTC.

This chain joins TRBV20-1 and TRBJ2-5; TRBD2 matches at 9 bases. There are 16 residues in the CDR3. Germline V gene data show CDR1 as DFQATT and CDR2 as SNEGSKA (reference sequence). The CDR3 nucleotides are TGCATAGGCCCAGCGGGAGGCCAATCCAGGGGAGAGACCCAGTACTTC. This gives the protein CIGPAGGQSRGETQYF.